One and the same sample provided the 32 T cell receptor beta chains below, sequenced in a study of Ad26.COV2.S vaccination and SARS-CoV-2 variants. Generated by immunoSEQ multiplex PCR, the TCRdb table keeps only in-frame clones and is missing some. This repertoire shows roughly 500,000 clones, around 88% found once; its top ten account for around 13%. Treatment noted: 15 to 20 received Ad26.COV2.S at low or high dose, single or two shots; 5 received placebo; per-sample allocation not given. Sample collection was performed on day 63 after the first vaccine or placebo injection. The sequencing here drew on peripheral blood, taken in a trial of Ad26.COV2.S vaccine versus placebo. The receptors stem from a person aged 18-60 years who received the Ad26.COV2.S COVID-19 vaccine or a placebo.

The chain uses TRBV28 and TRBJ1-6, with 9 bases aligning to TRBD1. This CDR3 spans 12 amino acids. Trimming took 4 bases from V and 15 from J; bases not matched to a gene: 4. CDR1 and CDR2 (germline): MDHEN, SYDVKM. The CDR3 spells CASSSVTGGLHF. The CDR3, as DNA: TGTGCCAGCAGTTCCGTGACAGGGGGCCTCCACTTT.

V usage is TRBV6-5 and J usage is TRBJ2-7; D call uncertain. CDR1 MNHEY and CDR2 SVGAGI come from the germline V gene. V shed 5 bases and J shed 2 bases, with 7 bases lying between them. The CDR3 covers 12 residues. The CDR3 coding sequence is TGTGCCAGCAGTCCGACGACCTACGAGCAGTACTTC. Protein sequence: CASSPTTYEQYF.

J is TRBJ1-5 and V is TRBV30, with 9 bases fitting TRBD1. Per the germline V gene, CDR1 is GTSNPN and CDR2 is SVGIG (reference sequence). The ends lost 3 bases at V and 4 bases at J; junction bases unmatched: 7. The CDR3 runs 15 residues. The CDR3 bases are TGTGCCTGGAGCGGAGAGGGACAGGGAAATCAGCCCCAGCATTTT. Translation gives CAWSGEGQGNQPQHF.

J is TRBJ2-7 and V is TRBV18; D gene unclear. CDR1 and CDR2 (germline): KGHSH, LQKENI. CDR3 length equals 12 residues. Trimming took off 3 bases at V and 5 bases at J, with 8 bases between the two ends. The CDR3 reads CASSPTIDEQYF. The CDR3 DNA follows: TGTGCCAGCTCACCGACAATCGACGAGCAGTACTTC.

CDR3 coding DNA: TGTGCCTGGGGTTCTCAGCCCTACGAGCAGTACTTC. Translated, it gives CAWGSQPYEQYF. The rearrangement uses TRBV30 and TRBJ2-7; D is ambiguous. The CDR3 is made up of 12 amino acids. Germline V CDR1 and CDR2: GTSNPN, SVGIG (reference sequence). V gave up 5 bases and J gave up 2 bases, with 10 bases separating them.

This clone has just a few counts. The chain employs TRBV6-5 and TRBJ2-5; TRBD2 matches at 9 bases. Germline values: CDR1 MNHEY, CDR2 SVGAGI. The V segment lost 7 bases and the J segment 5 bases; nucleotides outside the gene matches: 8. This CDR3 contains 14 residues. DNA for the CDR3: TGTGCCAGCAACTTAGCGGGAGCGGGGGAGACCCAGTACTTC. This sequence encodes CASNLAGAGETQYF.

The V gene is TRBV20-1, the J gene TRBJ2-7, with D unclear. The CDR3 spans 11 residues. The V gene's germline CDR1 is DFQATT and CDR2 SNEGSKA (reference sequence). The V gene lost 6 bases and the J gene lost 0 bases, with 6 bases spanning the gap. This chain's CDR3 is CSALLSYEQYF. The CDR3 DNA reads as TGCAGTGCACTCCTCTCCTACGAGCAGTACTTC.

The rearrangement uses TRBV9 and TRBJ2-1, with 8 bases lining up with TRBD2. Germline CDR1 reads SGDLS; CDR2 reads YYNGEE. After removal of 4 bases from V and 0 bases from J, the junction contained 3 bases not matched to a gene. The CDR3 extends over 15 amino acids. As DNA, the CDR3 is TGTGCCAGCAGCCCCGGGGGGGGCTCCTACAATGAGCAGTTCTTC. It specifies CASSPGGGSYNEQFF.

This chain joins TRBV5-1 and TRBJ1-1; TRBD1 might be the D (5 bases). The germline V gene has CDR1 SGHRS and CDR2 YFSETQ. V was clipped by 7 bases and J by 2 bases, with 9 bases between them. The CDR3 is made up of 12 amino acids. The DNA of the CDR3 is TGCGCCAGCCTGGGGGGTAACACTGAAGCTTTCTTT. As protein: CASLGGNTEAFF.

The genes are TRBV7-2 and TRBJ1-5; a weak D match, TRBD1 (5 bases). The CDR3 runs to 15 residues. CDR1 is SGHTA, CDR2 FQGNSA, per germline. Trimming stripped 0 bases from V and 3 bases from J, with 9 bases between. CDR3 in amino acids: CASSLAGGTNQPQHF. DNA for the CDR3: TGTGCCAGCAGCTTAGCTGGTGGGACCAATCAGCCCCAGCATTTT.

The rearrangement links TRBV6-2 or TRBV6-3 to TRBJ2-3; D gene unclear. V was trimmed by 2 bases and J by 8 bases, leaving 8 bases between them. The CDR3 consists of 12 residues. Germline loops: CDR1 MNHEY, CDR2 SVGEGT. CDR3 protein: CASSYPQSTQYF. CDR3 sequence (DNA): TGTGCCAGCAGTTACCCTCAAAGTACGCAGTATTTT.

CDR3 nucleotides: TGTGCCAGCAGCTTAAGGGGGCCGGGGGCCGATGAGCAGTTCTTC. This codes for CASSLRGPGADEQFF. The chain has TRBV7-3 and TRBJ2-1; tentatively, D is TRBD1 or TRBD2 (6 bases each). V was pared by 1 base and J by 8 bases, with 15 bases between. This CDR3 has 15 residues. Per the germline V gene, CDR1 is SGHTA and CDR2 is FQGTGA.

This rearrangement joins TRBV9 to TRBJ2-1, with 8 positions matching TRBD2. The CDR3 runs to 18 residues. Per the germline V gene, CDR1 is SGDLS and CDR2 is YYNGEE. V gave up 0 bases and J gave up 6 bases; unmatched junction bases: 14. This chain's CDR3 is CASSVDIGASGPLNEQFF. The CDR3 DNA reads TGTGCCAGCAGCGTAGATATTGGGGCTAGCGGGCCCCTCAATGAGCAGTTCTTC.

DNA of the CDR3: TGTGCCAGTAGTCGACAGGGGCAGGACAATCAGCCCCAGCATTTT. Residues: CASSRQGQDNQPQHF. This chain connects TRBV19 to TRBJ1-5, with 8 positions matching TRBD1. Germline loops: CDR1 LNHDA, CDR2 SQIVND (reference sequence). CDR3 length: 15 residues. V shed 5 bases, J shed 3 bases, and the junction held 6 bases outside the gene matches.

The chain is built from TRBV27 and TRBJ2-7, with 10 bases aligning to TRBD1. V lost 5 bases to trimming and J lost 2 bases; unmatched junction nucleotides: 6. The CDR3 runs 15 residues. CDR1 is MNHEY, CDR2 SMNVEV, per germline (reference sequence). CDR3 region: CASSRPGQGTYEQYF. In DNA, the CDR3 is TGTGCCAGCAGTCGGCCGGGACAGGGGACCTACGAGCAGTACTTC.

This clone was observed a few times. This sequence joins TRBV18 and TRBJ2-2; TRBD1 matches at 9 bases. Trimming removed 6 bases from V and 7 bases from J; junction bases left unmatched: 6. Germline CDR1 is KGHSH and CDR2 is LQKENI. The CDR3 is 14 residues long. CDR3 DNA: TGTGCCAGCTCCACGGGACAGGGAGTCGGGGAGCTGTTTTTT. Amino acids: CASSTGQGVGELFF.

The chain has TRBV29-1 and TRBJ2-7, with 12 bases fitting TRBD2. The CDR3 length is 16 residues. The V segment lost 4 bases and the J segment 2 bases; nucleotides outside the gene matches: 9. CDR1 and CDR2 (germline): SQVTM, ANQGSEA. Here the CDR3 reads CSVVLAGGILTYEQYF. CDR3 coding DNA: TGCAGCGTTGTACTAGCGGGAGGCATACTTACCTACGAGCAGTACTTC.

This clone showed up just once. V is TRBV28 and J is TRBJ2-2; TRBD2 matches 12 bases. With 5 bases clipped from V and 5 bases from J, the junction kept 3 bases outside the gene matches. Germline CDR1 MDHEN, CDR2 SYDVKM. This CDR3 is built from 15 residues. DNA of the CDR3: TGTGCCAGCAGTCTAGCGGGAGGGGTGACCGGGGAGCTGTTTTTT. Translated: CASSLAGGVTGELFF.

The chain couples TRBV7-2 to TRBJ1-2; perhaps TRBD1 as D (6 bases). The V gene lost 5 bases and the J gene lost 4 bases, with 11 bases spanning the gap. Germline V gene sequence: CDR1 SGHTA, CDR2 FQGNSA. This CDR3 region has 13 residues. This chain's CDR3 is CASSARGAYGYTF. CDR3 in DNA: TGTGCCAGCAGCGCCCGGGGGGCCTATGGCTACACCTTC.

CDR3 region: CASSLGGLSTDTQYF. The DNA for the CDR3 is TGTGCCAGCAGTTTAGGGGGCCTTAGCACAGATACGCAGTATTTT. This sequence joins TRBV28 and TRBJ2-3; a weak D match, TRBD1 (6 bases). This CDR3 is built from 15 residues. Trimming pared 2 bases from V and 0 bases from J, leaving 9 bases between. Germline CDR1 MDHEN, CDR2 SYDVKM.

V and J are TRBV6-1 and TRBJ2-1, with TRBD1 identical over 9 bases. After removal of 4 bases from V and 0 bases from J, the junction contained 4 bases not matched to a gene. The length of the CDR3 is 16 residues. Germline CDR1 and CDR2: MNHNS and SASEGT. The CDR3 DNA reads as TGTGCCAGCAGTGGGTTGACAGGGGGCTCCTACAATGAGCAGTTCTTC. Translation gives CASSGLTGGSYNEQFF.

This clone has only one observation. CDR3 residues: CASSVTGTYNEQFF. The CDR3, as DNA: TGCGCCAGCAGCGTAACCGGGACTTACAATGAGCAGTTCTTC. The chain is built from TRBV4-3 and TRBJ2-1; possible D gene TRBD2, 6 bases. CDR1 is LGHNA, CDR2 YSLEER, per germline. This CDR3 comprises 14 residues. V lost 5 bases and J lost 4, with 12 bases in between.

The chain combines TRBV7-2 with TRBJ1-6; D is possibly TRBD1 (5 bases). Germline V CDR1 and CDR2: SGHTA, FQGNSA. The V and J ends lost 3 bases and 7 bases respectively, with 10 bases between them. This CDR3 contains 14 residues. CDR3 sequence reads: CASSLGPANSPLHF. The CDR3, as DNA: TGTGCCAGCAGCTTGGGGCCAGCCAATTCACCCCTCCACTTT.

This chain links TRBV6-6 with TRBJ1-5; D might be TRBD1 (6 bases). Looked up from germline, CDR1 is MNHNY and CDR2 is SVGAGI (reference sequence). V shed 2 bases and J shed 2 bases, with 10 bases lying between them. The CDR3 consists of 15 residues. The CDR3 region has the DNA TGTGCCAGCAGTTACGATTGGGGGCGCAATCAGCCCCAGCATTTT. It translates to CASSYDWGRNQPQHF.

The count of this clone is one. This CDR3 is CATSDQTGDFYNEQFF. The CDR3 DNA follows: TGTGCCACCAGTGACCAGACAGGGGACTTCTACAATGAGCAGTTCTTC. The gene calls are TRBV24-1 and TRBJ2-1, with 8 bases that match TRBD1. Germline V gives CDR1 KGHDR, CDR2 SFDVKD. The CDR3 loop spans 16 amino acids. J lost 3 bases, V lost 4 bases, and 7 bases had no gene match.

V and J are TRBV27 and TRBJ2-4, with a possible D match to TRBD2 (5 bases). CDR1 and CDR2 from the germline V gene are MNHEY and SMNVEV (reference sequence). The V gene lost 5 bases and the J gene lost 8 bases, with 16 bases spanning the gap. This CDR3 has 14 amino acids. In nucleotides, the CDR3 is TGTGCCAGCAGTGAACAGAGCCACGGGGACATTCAGTACTTC. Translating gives CASSEQSHGDIQYF.

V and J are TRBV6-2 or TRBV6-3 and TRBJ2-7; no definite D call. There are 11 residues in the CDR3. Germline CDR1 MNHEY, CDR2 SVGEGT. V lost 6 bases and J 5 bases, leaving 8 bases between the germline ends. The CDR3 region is CASSLGHEQYF. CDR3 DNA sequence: TGTGCCAGCAGCTTAGGACACGAGCAGTACTTC.

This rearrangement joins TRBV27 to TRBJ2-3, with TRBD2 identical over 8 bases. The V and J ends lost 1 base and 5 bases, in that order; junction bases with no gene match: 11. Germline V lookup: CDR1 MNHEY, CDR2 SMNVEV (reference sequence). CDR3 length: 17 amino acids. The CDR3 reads CASSLFGLGLGQDTQYF. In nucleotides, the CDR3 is TGTGCCAGCAGTTTATTCGGATTGGGACTAGGTCAAGATACGCAGTATTTT.

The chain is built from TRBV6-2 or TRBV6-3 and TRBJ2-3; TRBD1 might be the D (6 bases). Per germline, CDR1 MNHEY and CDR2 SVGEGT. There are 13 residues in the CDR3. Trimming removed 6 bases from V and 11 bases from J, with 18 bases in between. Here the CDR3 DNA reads TGTGCCAGCAGCCCTACTAAGACAGGAGAGCAGTATTTT. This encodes CASSPTKTGEQYF.

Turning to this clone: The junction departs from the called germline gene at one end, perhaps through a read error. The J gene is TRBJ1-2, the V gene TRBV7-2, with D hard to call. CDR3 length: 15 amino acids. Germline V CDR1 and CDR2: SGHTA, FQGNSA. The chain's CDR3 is CASSLARVNAEGYTF. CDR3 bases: TGTGCCAGCAGTTTAGCTCGGGTAAACGCAGAGGGCTACACCTTC.

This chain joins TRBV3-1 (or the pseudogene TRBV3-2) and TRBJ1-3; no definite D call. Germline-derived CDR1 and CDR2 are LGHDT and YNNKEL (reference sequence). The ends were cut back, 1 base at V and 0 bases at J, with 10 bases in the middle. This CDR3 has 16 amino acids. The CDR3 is CASSQVHSSSGNTIYF. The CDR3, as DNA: TGTGCCAGCAGCCAAGTTCATTCCTCCTCTGGAAACACCATATATTTT.

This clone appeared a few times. In DNA form, the CDR3 reads TGTGCCAGCAGCCAAGTCGGGACAGTGGACTTGAAAGGCTACACCTTC. Translated, it gives CASSQVGTVDLKGYTF. This chain joins TRBV4-2 and TRBJ1-2; the match to TRBD1 covers 7 bases. This CDR3 region has 16 residues. Germline CDR1 and CDR2: LGHNA and YNFKEQ. The V segment lost 1 base and the J segment 8 bases; nucleotides outside the gene matches: 13.